The TCR beta chain under discussion was sequenced for a study of Graves' ophthalmopathy and Graves' hyperthyroidism. Patients were excluded if they had other autoimmune diseases or uncontrolled infections, and likewise if pregnancy or lactation applied. General observations from the study: The authors also found most expanded thyroid clonotypes above 0.001 frequency in blood. Ophthalmopathy progression predictions by the model showed 72.22% specificity and about 70% sensitivity.

Beta-chain TCR CDR3 regions were amplified from RNA transcripts. HTBI primers were employed in first-round RT-PCR, then a second-round multiplex PCR followed. TCRdb reprocessed the multiplex PCR reads via MiXCR and lists one record per CDR3 protein. The sample has under 400,000 distinct CDR3 sequences; 17% are singletons. In its sample, this clonotype was seen many times. Its antigen is not identified. Sequencing was performed on peripheral blood. The source of this sequence is an adult man with Graves' ophthalmopathy.

CDR3 in amino acids: CASSESGGWETQYF. The CDR3 DNA reads as TGCGCCAGCAGTGAGTCCGGGGGCTGGGAGACCCAGTACTTC. V is TRBV10-1 and J is TRBJ2-5; D is possibly TRBD1 or TRBD2 (6 bases each). Per the germline V gene, CDR1 is WNHNN and CDR2 is SYGVQD (reference sequence). The CDR3 loop spans 14 amino acids. The ends were cut back, 0 bases at V and 5 bases at J, with 10 bases in the middle.